This TCR beta chain came from a study of blood T cells in healthy people across ages. For the second PCR, which ran for about 6 to 11 cycles, a sample-barcoded 5' primer and a J-beta primer mix were used. TCRdb fed the 5' RACE reads into MiXCR, producing one record per CDR3 protein. The table includes 1.5 million to 2 million distinct CDR3 sequences, around 50% detected once. CDR1 is LGHDT, CDR2 YNNKEL, per germline (reference sequence). The V end was cut by 0 bases, the J end by 5 bases, with 11 bases between. CDR3 size: 14 residues. The sequence derives from a woman aged 40 to 50 in good health. V gene TRBV3-1 combines with J gene TRBJ2-7, with D uncertain. Sequenced sample: blood. The CDR3 sequence: CASSQDWKVHEQYF. DNA for the CDR3: TGTGCCAGCAGCCAAGATTGGAAGGTCCACGAGCAGTACTTC.